The rows below give T cell receptor beta chains drawn from one sample of a study of CD8 T cells in ankylosing spondylitis. TCRdb used MiXCR to reprocess the 5' RACE reads, holding one entry per CDR3 protein. Of 100,000 to 150,000 distinct CDR3 sequences detected, roughly 15% appear once; the ten largest clones hold around a third. The sequenced material came from blood, either unsorted or a sorted T cell fraction (not recorded which). These receptors all come from a male donor with ankylosing spondylitis. Both conserved end residues are part of each CDR3. D genes are given only for firm matches. Clone sizes are given selectively: once, few, many, or a class where the clone is expanded.

j_gene | abundance | d_gene | len | v_gene | CDR3nt | CDR3aa
TRBJ2-5 | many | TRBD1 | 15 | TRBV14 | TGTGCCAGCAGCGAAGGGACAGGGACACAAGAGACCCAGTACTTC | CASSEGTGTQETQYF
TRBJ2-1 | few | TRBD2 | 14 | TRBV20-1 | TGCAGTGCCGACGGTAGGGAGGGGCACAATGAGCAGTTCTTC | CSADGREGHNEQFF
TRBJ1-2 | many | NA | 12 | TRBV29-1 | TGCAGCGTTGGGGGAGGGGTATATGGCTACACCTTC | CSVGGGVYGYTF
TRBJ1-2 | few | NA | 14 | TRBV20-1 | TGCAGTGCTAGCCCCAGGGAAAATGTCTTTGGCTACACCTTC | CSASPRENVFGYTF
TRBJ2-7 | many | NA | 16 | TRBV28 | TGTGCCAGCAGTTTAGAGGTCGGGGCCCGCGCGGGGGAGCAGTACTTC | CASSLEVGARAGEQYF
TRBJ1-6 | few | NA | 14 | TRBV5-1 | TGCGCCAGCAGCTCCGGGACGGAAAATTCACCCCTCCACTTT | CASSSGTENSPLHF
TRBJ2-1 | NA | NA | 12 | TRBV11-2 | TGTGCCAGCAGCTTAGGGACCCATGAGCAGTTCTTC | CASSLGTHEQFF
TRBJ2-7 | NA | NA | 14 | TRBV7-6 | TGTGCCAGCAGCCCGGGGAGGGGGAACTACGAGCAGTACTTC | CASSPGRGNYEQYF
TRBJ2-3 | NA | NA | 14 | TRBV27 | TGTGCCAGCAGCGATTTTTCATACACAGATACGCAGTATTTT | CASSDFSYTDTQYF
TRBJ2-1 | many | TRBD2 | 14 | TRBV29-1 | TGCAGCGTTGGGAGCGGGAGAGATGCTGGTGAGCAGTTCTTC | CSVGSGRDAGEQFF
TRBJ2-2 | NA | TRBD2 | 15 | TRBV5-5 | TGTGCCAGCAGCTGGCTAGCGGGGAACACCGGGGAGCTGTTTTTT | CASSWLAGNTGELFF
TRBJ2-7 | few | TRBD2 | 15 | TRBV29-1 | TGCAGCGTACTGGGGGGGGAGCTAGCTGGTAACGAGCAGTACTTC | CSVLGGELAGNEQYF
TRBJ2-5 | NA | NA | 12 | TRBV4-2 | TGTGCCACATCTGAGGACAAAGAGACCCAGTACTTC | CATSEDKETQYF
TRBJ2-6 | NA | TRBD2 | 18 | TRBV13 | TGTGCCAGCAGCGTAGGACTAGCGGGAAATTCTGGGGCCAACGTCCTGACTTTC | CASSVGLAGNSGANVLTF
TRBJ2-5 | few | NA | 15 | TRBV9 | TGTGCCAGCAGCGTAGGGGCGGGGGCTGCGGAGACCCAGTACTTC | CASSVGAGAAETQYF
TRBJ2-7 | NA | TRBD2 | 14 | TRBV5-5 | TGTGCCAGCAGCTTTTTGGGACTAGCGGGAGAGCAGTACTTC | CASSFLGLAGEQYF
TRBJ2-2 | few | TRBD2 | 19 | TRBV5-6 | TGTGCCAGCAGCTTGGCCACTTGGGAAGCGGGAGTTTATACCGGGGAGCTGTTTTTT | CASSLATWEAGVYTGELFF
TRBJ2-1 | NA | TRBD1 | 17 | TRBV11-2 | TGTGCCAGCAGCTTTTCCTCCGGGACAGGTAAACACAATGAGCAGTTCTTC | CASSFSSGTGKHNEQFF
TRBJ2-2 | NA | NA | 12 | TRBV7-6 | TGTGCCAGCAGGCAGGGAACCGGGGAGCTGTTTTTT | CASRQGTGELFF
TRBJ1-5 | few | TRBD1 | 15 | TRBV2 | TGTGCCAGCAGGTACGGGACAGGGCGGAATCAGCCCCAGCATTTT | CASRYGTGRNQPQHF
TRBJ2-7 | few | TRBD1 | 16 | TRBV15 | TGTGCCACCAGAGGTCCCCTGACAGGGTCTTCCTACGAGCAGTACTTC | CATRGPLTGSSYEQYF
TRBJ2-1 | few | TRBD1 | 15 | TRBV27 | TGTGCCAGCAGAACCGGGACAGGGGTCTACAATGAGCAGTTCTTC | CASRTGTGVYNEQFF
TRBJ1-3 | NA | NA | 13 | TRBV12-3/TRBV12-4 | TGTGCCAGCAGTATGATCTCTGGAAACACCATATATTTT | CASSMISGNTIYF
TRBJ2-7 | NA | NA | 15 | TRBV27 | TGTGCCAGCAGTTTAGTTTCGGACAGAACTCTCGAGCAGTACTTC | CASSLVSDRTLEQYF
TRBJ2-1 | NA | NA | 19 | TRBV5-4 | TGTGCCAGCAGCTTGGGGGGCCCGGGGGTAGTAAGCTCCTACAATGAGCAGTTCTTC | CASSLGGPGVVSSYNEQFF
TRBJ2-7 | few | TRBD2 | 15 | TRBV6-2/TRBV6-3 | TGTGCCAGCAGAGCCGGGACTAGCGAGCCCTACGAGCAGTACTTC | CASRAGTSEPYEQYF
TRBJ2-1 | NA | TRBD2 | 17 | TRBV4-1 | TGCGCCAGCAGCCATGGACTAGCGGGAGGGCTTTTTAATGAGCAGTTCTTC | CASSHGLAGGLFNEQFF
TRBJ2-1 | few | TRBD2 | 15 | TRBV28 | TGTGCCAGTTCGCCGGCTAGCGGGAGGAGGGATGAGCAGTTCTTC | CASSPASGRRDEQFF
TRBJ2-7 | NA | NA | 13 | TRBV10-3 | TGTGCCATCAGTGAGTCTAGCAGCTACGAGCAGTACTTC | CAISESSSYEQYF
TRBJ2-1 | NA | TRBD2 | 18 | TRBV6-1 | TGTGCCAGCAACCCCCACCCCCTGCGGGAGGGCCTAGGTGATGAGCAGTTCTTC | CASNPHPLREGLGDEQFF
TRBJ2-1 | NA | NA | 14 | TRBV28 | TGTGCCAGTTCCCTTATGGGCACCTACAATGAGCAGTTCTTC | CASSLMGTYNEQFF
TRBJ2-7 | NA | NA | 11 | TRBV12-3/TRBV12-4 | TGTGCCAGCAGTTACTATTACGAGCAGTACTTC | CASSYYYEQYF
TRBJ2-1 | NA | NA | 16 | TRBV4-2 | TGTGCCAGCAGCCAAGAAGCCGCTTTAGGACAATATGAGCAGTTCTTC | CASSQEAALGQYEQFF
TRBJ2-3 | NA | TRBD2 | 16 | TRBV5-1 | TGCGCCAGCAGCTTGGGTGGTAGCGGGACTGTGGATACGCAGTATTTT | CASSLGGSGTVDTQYF
TRBJ2-7 | NA | TRBD2 | 15 | TRBV11-2 | TGTGCCAGCAGCTTGGCTAGCGGGATTCTGTACGAGCAGTACTTC | CASSLASGILYEQYF
TRBJ2-2 | few | NA | 15 | TRBV6-2/TRBV6-3 | TGTGCCAGCAGTTACTCGGGCAGAGCCACCGGGGAGCTGTTTTTT | CASSYSGRATGELFF
TRBJ2-1 | NA | TRBD2 | 15 | TRBV7-8 | TGTGCCAGCAGCCTAGAGTCCGGACTAGTGGCTGAGCAGTTCTTC | CASSLESGLVAEQFF
TRBJ2-4 | few | NA | 12 | TRBV7-9 | TGTGCCAGCAGCAAACAGAAAAACATTCAGTACTTC | CASSKQKNIQYF
TRBJ2-7 | NA | NA | 16 | TRBV3-1 | TGTGCCAGCAGCCCGACCGGGCTGCGACCCTCCTACGAGCAGTACTTC | CASSPTGLRPSYEQYF
TRBJ1-1 | NA | NA | 13 | TRBV9 | TGTGCCAGCAGCGTAGGAGGGGAAACTGAAGCTTTCTTT | CASSVGGETEAFF
TRBJ2-7 | NA | NA | 15 | TRBV5-4 | TGTGCCAGCAGCTTGGGAGGAAGGGGCAGCTACGAGCAGTACTTC | CASSLGGRGSYEQYF
TRBJ1-5 | few | TRBD1 | 14 | TRBV29-1 | TGCAGCGCAACTGGGACAGGGCCTTATGGGCACCAGCATTTT | CSATGTGPYGHQHF
TRBJ2-7 | NA | NA | 12 | TRBV6-6 | TGTGCCAGCAATCAGCCAATGGGGGCGCAGTACTTC | CASNQPMGAQYF
TRBJ2-1 | NA | NA | 17 | TRBV7-7 | TGTGCCAGCAGCTTATTGGCCGGGACGGGGGCCTACAATGAGCAGTTCTTC | CASSLLAGTGAYNEQFF
TRBJ1-1 | NA | NA | 15 | TRBV7-9 | TGTGCCAGCAGCTTAGAACGGACAGCACACACTGAAGCTTTCTTT | CASSLERTAHTEAFF
TRBJ2-2 | NA | TRBD2 | 17 | TRBV20-1 | TGCAGTGTTAGAGGGGGACTAGCGGGGATTCACACCGGGGAGCTGTTTTTT | CSVRGGLAGIHTGELFF